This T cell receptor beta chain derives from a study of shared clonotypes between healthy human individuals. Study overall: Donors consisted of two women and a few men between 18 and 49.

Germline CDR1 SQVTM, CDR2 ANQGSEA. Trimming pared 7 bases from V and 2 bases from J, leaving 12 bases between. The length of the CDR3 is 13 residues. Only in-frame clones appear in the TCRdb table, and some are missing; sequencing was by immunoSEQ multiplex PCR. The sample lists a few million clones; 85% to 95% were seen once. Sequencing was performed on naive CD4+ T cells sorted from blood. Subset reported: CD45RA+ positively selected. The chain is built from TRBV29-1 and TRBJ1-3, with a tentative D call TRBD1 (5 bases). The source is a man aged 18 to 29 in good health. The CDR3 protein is CSGTGGPGNTIYF. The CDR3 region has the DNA TGCAGCGGGACGGGGGGTCCTGGAAACACCATATATTTT.